This TCR beta chain was sequenced in a study of spatial heterogeneity in lung cancer. Study-level findings and limits: Ubiquitous expanded tumor TCRs surfaced in blood more at resection than they did at follow-up.

Using its own MiXCR run on the 5' RACE reads, TCRdb lists one record per CDR3 protein. Counted here are more than 60,000 distinct CDR3 sequences, roughly 8% occurring once; the ten biggest clones make up 6.8%. Time point noted: sample taken at primary tumor resection. The donors, around 71 patients with untreated early-stage non-small cell lung cancer, provided the samples. In the case of this clonotype: Antigen: not known.

This CDR3 is built from 15 residues. Germline assignment: CDR1 KGHDR and CDR2 SFDVKD. V lost 3 bases to trimming and J lost 2 bases, with 12 bases between them. This sequence originates from a male donor with early-stage non-small cell lung cancer. This specimen was PBMCs, taken at surgery. This chain uses TRBV24-1 with TRBJ2-5; D possibly corresponds to TRBD2 (5 bases). The CDR3, as DNA: TGTGCCACCAGTGATACCCGGGGTTCTCAAGAGACCCAGTACTTC. It translates to CATSDTRGSQETQYF.